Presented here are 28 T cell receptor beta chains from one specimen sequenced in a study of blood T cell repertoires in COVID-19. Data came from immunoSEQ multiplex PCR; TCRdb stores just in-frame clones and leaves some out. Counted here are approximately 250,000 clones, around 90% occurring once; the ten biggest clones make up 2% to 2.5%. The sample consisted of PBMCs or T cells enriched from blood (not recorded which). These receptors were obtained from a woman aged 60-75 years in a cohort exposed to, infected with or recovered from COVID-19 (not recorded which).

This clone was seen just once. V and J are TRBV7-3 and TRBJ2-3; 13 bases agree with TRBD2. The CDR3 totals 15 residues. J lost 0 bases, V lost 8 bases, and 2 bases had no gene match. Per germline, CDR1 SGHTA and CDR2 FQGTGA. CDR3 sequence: CASELAGGSTDTQYF. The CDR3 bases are TGTGCCAGCGAACTAGCGGGAGGGAGCACAGATACGCAGTATTTT. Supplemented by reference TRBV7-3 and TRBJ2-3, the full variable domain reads GAGVSQTPSNKVTEKGKYVELRCDPISGHTALYWYRQSLGQGPEFLIYFQGTGAADDSGLPNDRFFAVRPEGSVSTLKIQRTERGDSAVYLCASELAGGSTDTQYFGPGTRLTVL.

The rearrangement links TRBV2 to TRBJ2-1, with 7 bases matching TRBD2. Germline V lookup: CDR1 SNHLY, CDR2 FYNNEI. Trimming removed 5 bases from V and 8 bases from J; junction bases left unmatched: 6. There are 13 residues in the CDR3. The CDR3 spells CASSRTSRDEQFF. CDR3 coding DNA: TGTGCCAGCAGTAGGACTAGTCGTGATGAGCAGTTCTTC. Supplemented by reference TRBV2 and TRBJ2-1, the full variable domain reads EPEVTQTPSHQVTQMGQEVILRCVPISNHLYFYWYRQILGQKVEFLVSFYNNEISEKSEIFDDQFSVERPDGSNFTLKIRSTKLEDSAMYFCASSRTSRDEQFFGPGTRLTVL.

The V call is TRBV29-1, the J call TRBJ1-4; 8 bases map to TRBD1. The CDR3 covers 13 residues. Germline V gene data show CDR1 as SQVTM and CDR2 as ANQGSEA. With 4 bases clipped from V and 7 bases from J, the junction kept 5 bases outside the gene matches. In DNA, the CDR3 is TGCAGCGTTGCTCCAGGGGGCGGTGAAAAACTGTTTTTT. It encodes CSVAPGGGEKLFF.

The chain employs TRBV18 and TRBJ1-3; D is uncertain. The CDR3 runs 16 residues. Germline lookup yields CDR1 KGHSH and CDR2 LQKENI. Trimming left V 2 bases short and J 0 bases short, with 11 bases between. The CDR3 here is CASSPSVPSSGNTIYF. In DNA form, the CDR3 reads TGTGCCAGCTCACCATCGGTCCCGAGCTCTGGAAACACCATATATTTT.

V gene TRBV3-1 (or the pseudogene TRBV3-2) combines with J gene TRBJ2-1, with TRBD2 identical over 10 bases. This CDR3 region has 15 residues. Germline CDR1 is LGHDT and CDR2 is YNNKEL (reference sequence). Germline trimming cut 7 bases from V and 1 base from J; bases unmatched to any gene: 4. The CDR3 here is CASTLAGASYNEQFF. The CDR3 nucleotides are TGTGCCAGCACCCTAGCGGGAGCGTCCTACAATGAGCAGTTCTTC.

The CDR3 loop is CASSYPSAYNEQFF. The CDR3 DNA sequence: TGCGCCAGCAGCTATCCGAGCGCTTACAATGAGCAGTTCTTC. The V call is TRBV5-1, the J call TRBJ2-1; unclear D gene. Trimming removed 3 bases at V and 4 bases at J, with 11 bases between. Germline lookup yields CDR1 SGHRS and CDR2 YFSETQ. The CDR3 is 14 residues long.

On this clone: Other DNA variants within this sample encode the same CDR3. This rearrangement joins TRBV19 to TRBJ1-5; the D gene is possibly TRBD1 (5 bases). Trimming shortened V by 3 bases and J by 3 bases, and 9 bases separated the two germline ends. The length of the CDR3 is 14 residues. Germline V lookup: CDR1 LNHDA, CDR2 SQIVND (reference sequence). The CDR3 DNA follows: TGTGCCAGTAGTATCCAGGGCCCCAATCAGCCCCAGCATTTT. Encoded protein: CASSIQGPNQPQHF.

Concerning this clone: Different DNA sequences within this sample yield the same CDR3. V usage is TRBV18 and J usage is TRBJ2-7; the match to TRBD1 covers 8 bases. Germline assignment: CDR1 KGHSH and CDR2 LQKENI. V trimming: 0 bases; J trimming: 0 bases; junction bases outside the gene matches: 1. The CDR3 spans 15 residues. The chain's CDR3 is CASSPPGTGSYEQYF. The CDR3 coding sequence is TGTGCCAGCTCACCACCTGGGACAGGCTCCTACGAGCAGTACTTC.

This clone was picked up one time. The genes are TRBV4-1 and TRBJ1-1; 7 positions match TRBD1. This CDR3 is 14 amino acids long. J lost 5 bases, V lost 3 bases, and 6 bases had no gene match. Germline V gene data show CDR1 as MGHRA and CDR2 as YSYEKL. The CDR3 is CASSHPDRATEAFF. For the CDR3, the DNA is TGCGCCAGCAGCCATCCCGACAGGGCGACTGAAGCTTTCTTT.

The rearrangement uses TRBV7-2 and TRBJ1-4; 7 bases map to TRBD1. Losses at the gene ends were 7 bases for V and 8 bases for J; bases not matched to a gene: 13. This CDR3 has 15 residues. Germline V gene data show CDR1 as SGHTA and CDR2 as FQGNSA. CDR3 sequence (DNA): TGTGCCAGCACTTTCGAAAGGGGGCTGAGGGAAAAACTGTTTTTT. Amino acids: CASTFERGLREKLFF.

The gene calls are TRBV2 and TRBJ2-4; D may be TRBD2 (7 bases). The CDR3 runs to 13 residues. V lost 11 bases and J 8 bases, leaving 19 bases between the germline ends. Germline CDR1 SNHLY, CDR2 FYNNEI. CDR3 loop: CAGKLDGGHIQYF. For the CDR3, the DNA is TGTGCCGGCAAGCTGGACGGGGGGCACATTCAGTACTTC. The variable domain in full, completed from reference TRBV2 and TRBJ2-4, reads EPEVTQTPSHQVTQMGQEVILRCVPISNHLYFYWYRQILGQKVEFLVSFYNNEISEKSEIFDDQFSVERPDGSNFTLKIRSTKLEDSAMYFCAGKLDGGHIQYFGAGTRLSVL.

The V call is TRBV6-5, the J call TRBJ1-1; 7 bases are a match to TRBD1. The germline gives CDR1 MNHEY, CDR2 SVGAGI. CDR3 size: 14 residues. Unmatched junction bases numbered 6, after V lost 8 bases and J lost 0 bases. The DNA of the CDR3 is TGTGCCAGCGATACTACAGGGGTGAACACTGAAGCTTTCTTT. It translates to CASDTTGVNTEAFF.

CDR3 DNA sequence: TGTGCCAGCACCCTCCGAGGGCCAGATACGCAGTATTTT. Protein product: CASTLRGPDTQYF. This sequence joins TRBV12-3 or TRBV12-4 and TRBJ2-3; possibly TRBD2 for D (5 bases). V gave up 7 bases and J gave up 4 bases, with 12 bases separating them. The CDR3 sequence is 13 residues long.

The CDR3 spells CASSASRQGNYGYTF. For the CDR3, the DNA is TGTGCCAGCAGCGCCTCTCGACAGGGTAACTATGGCTACACCTTC. The V gene is TRBV9, the J gene TRBJ1-2, with 7 bases that match TRBD1. The J segment lost 1 base and the V segment lost 3 bases, leaving 6 bases of the junction unmatched. This CDR3 has 15 amino acids. CDR1 and CDR2 (germline): SGDLS, YYNGEE.

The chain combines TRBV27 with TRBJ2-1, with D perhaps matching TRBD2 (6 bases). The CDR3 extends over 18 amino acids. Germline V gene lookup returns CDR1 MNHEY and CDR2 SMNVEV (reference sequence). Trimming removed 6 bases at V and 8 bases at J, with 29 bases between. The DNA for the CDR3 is TGTGCCAGCAGCCCCCCCTCGGCGTTGCGGAGGGGTATTGATGAGCAGTTCTTC. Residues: CASSPPSALRRGIDEQFF.

The CDR3 sequence: CASSPEGRHKGYTF. The CDR3 DNA reads as TGTGCCAGCAGCCCCGAGGGGAGGCATAAAGGCTACACCTTC. This chain uses TRBV7-3 with TRBJ1-2; a weak D match, TRBD1 (5 bases). Between the trimmed V and J ends, which lost 5 bases and 8 bases, there was a span of 18 bases. The germline V gene has CDR1 SGHTA and CDR2 FQGTGA. There are 14 residues in the CDR3. The full variable domain, its missing parts supplied by reference TRBV7-3 and TRBJ1-2, is GAGVSQTPSNKVTEKGKYVELRCDPISGHTALYWYRQSLGQGPEFLIYFQGTGAADDSGLPNDRFFAVRPEGSVSTLKIQRTERGDSAVYLCASSPEGRHKGYTFGSGTRLTVV.

Here the CDR3 DNA reads TGTGCCAGCAGCCAAGGGGGAGGTACCTATGCAACTAATGAAAAACTGTTTTTT. Translated, it gives CASSQGGGTYATNEKLFF. The V and J genes are TRBV14 and TRBJ1-4; no definite D call. V was pared by 1 base and J by 0 bases, with 15 bases between. CDR3 length: 18 amino acids. From germline, CDR1 is SGHDN and CDR2 FVKESK. Drawing the rest from reference TRBV14 and TRBJ1-4, the complete variable domain is EAGVTQFPSHSVIEKGQTVTLRCDPISGHDNLYWYRRVMGKEIKFLLHFVKESKQDESGMPNNRFLAERTGGTYSTLKVQPAELEDSGVYFCASSQGGGTYATNEKLFFGSGTQLSVL.

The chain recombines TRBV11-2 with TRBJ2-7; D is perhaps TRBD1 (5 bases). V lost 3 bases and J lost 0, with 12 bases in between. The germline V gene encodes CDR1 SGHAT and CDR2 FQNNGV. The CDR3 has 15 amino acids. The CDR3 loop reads CASSLGQASSYEQYF. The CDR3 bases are TGTGCCAGCAGCTTGGGGCAGGCAAGCTCCTACGAGCAGTACTTC.

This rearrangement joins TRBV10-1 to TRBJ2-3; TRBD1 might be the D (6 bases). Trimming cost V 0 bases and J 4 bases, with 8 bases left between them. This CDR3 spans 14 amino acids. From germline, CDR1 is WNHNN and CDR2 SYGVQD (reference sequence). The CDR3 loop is CASSESTGSDTQYF. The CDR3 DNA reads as TGCGCCAGCAGTGAGTCGACAGGTTCAGATACGCAGTATTTT.

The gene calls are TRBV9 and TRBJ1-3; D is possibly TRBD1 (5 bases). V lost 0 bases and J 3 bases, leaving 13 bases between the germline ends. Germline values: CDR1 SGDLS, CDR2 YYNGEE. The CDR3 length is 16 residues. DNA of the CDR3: TGTGCCAGCAGCGTAGCTCCGCAGGGAGGTGGAAACACCATATATTTT. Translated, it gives CASSVAPQGGGNTIYF.

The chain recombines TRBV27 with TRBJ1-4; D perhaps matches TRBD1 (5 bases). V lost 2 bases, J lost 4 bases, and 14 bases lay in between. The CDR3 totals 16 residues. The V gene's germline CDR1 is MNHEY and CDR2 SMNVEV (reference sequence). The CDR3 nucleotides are TGTGCCAGCAGTTTAATACCCCAGGGCGGTAATGAAAAACTGTTTTTT. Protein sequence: CASSLIPQGGNEKLFF.

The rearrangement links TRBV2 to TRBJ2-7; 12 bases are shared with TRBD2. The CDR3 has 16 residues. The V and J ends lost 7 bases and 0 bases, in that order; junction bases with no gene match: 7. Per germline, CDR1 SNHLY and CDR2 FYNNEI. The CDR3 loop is CASIPGLAGLSYEQYF. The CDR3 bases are TGTGCCAGCATCCCAGGACTAGCGGGACTCTCCTACGAGCAGTACTTC.

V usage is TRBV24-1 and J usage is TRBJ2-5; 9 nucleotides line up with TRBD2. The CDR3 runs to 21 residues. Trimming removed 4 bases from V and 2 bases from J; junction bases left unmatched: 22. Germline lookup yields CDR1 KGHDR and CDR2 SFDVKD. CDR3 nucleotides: TGTGCCACCAGTGACACCCACGGGGAGGTTAGCGGGAGAGGGGAGCAAGAGACCCAGTACTTC. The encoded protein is CATSDTHGEVSGRGEQETQYF.

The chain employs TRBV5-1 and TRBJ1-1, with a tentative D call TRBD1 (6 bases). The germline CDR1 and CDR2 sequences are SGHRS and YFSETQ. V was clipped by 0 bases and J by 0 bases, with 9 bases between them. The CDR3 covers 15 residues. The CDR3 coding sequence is TGCGCCAGCAGCTTGGCCGACAGGATGAACACTGAAGCTTTCTTT. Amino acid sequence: CASSLADRMNTEAFF.

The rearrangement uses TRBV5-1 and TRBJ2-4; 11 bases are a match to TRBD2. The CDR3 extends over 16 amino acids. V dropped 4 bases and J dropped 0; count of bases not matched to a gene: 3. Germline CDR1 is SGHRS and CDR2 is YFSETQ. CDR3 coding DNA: TGCGCCAGCAGCCCCGGACTAGCGGGAGCCAAAAACATTCAGTACTTC. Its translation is CASSPGLAGAKNIQYF.

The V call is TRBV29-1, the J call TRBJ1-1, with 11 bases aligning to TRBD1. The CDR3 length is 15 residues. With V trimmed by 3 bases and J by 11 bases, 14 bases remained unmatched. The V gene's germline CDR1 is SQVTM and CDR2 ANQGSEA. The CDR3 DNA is TGCAGCGTTGAGGACAGGGGGCGAATAATGAGTGAGGCTTTCTTT. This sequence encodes CSVEDRGRIMSEAFF. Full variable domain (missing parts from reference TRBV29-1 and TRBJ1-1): SAVISQKPSRDICQRGTSLTIQCQVDSQVTMMFWYRQQPGQSLTLIATANQGSEATYESGFVIDKFPISRPNLTFSTLTVSNMSPEDSSIYLCSVEDRGRIMSEAFFGQGTRLTVV.

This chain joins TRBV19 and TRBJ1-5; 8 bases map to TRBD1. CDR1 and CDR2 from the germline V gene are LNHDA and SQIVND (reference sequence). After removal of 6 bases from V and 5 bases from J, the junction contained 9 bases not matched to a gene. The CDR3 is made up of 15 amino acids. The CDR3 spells CASRQLTGAHQPQHF. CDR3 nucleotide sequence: TGTGCCAGTAGGCAACTGACAGGGGCCCATCAGCCCCAGCATTTT.

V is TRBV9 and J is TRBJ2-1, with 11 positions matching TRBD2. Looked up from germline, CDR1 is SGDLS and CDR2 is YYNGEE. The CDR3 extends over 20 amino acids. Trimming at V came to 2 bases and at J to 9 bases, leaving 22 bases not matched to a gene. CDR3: CASSVGLADSYVDSQSEQFF. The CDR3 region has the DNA TGTGCCAGCAGCGTGGGACTAGCGGACTCTTACGTGGATTCTCAGAGTGAGCAGTTCTTC.